This TCR beta chain came from a study of cytomegalovirus exposure and HLA in healthy donors. The donors, nominally healthy at sampling, likely had unrecorded immune exposures. The germline V gene encodes CDR1 LGHNA and CDR2 YNFKEQ. The CDR3 is 18 amino acids. The ends lost 4 bases at V and 6 bases at J; junction bases unmatched: 18. Primers included in the PCR were 60 Vbeta and 13 Jbeta primers. The table came from immunoSEQ multiplex PCR; TCRdb's copy has only in-frame clones and leaves some out. The table shows 200,000 or so clones, with approximately 80% occurring only once. V and J are TRBV4-2 and TRBJ2-1, with TRBD2 identical over 7 bases. Sequenced input: PBMCs. This TCR was recovered from a boy aged 2 to 10 in good health and CMV-seronegative. Written as DNA, the CDR3 is TGTGCCAGCAGCCTAGACTCTTCCTCCGGGGGGTTGGGCAATGAGCAGTTCTTC. It codes for CASSLDSSSGGLGNEQFF.